A selection of T cell receptor beta chains follows, all from one sample in a study of control samples from healthy donors and cancer patients. Data came from immunoSEQ multiplex PCR; TCRdb stores just in-frame clones and leaves some out. The data hold fewer than 250,000 clones, with about 90% observed a single time. Sequenced material: blood. The receptors stem from a man younger than 40 in good health. Both conserved end residues are part of each CDR3. The D gene is left open where the match is weak. Size values are once, few and many counts, or a class for expanded clones, and some rows have none.

CDR3 DNA	CDR3 protein	D gene	V gene	J gene	clone size
TGTGCCAGTAGTATTTCCGGGACAGCAAGGACGCAGTATTTT	CASSISGTARTQYF	TRBD1	TRBV19	TRBJ2-3	-
TGTGCCAGCAGCCAAGAAGTCCTCCGGGGGAACACCATATATTTT	CASSQEVLRGNTIYF	-	TRBV14	TRBJ1-3	-
TGTGCCAGCAGGGGAGACTCCTATAATTCACCCCTCCACTTT	CASRGDSYNSPLHF	-	TRBV25-1	TRBJ1-6	-
TGTGCCAGCAGTGAAGCCTCAGCATGGGCAGGGGTGCGCTATGGCTACACCTTC	CASSEASAWAGVRYGYTF	-	TRBV2	TRBJ1-2	-
TGTGCCATCAGTGACCGGCCGTATAATTCACCCCTCCACTTT	CAISDRPYNSPLHF	-	TRBV10-3	TRBJ1-6	-
TGCAGTGCGGGAGGCCCGGAGACGCAGTATTTT	CSAGGPETQYF	-	TRBV20-1	TRBJ2-3	few
TGTGCCAGCAGCCGGGACAGGGATTCGGTTGGCTACACCTTC	CASSRDRDSVGYTF	TRBD1	TRBV13	TRBJ1-2	-
TGTGCCAGCAGCCCACGCGGGGGCAGGGAGCCCCGGTCGGGCACTGAAGCTTTCTTT	CASSPRGGREPRSGTEAFF	-	TRBV5-4	TRBJ1-1	-
TGCAGCGTTGTGGTGGGGGCCTACGAGCAGTACTTC	CSVVVGAYEQYF	-	TRBV29-1	TRBJ2-7	-
TGTGCCAGTACCGACAGGGGGCAAACCTATAATTCACCCCTCCACTTT	CASTDRGQTYNSPLHF	TRBD1	TRBV19	TRBJ1-6	-
TGTGCCAGCAGTTTGCAGGGGAACACTGAAGCTTTCTTT	CASSLQGNTEAFF	-	TRBV27	TRBJ1-1	few
TGTGCCAGCAGTTTAGGCCAGGGGTTAAATTCACCCCTCCACTTT	CASSLGQGLNSPLHF	-	TRBV27	TRBJ1-6	-
TGTGCCAGCAGAATGAACACTGAAGCTTTCTTT	CASRMNTEAFF	-	TRBV27	TRBJ1-1	-
TGTGCCAGCAGCCCGGGGATATCAGATACGCAGTATTTT	CASSPGISDTQYF	-	TRBV3-1/TRBV3-2	TRBJ2-3	-
TGTGCCAGCAGTTACGACAGTTTGAACACTGAAGCTTTCTTT	CASSYDSLNTEAFF	-	TRBV6-5	TRBJ1-1	once
TGCAGCGCCCATGAAAGGGATGAGGAAAAACTGTTTTTT	CSAHERDEEKLFF	-	TRBV29-1	TRBJ1-4	-
TGTGCCAGCAGCTTAAGGGCCGGGGGGCTAGAGACCCAGTACTTC	CASSLRAGGLETQYF	-	TRBV7-9	TRBJ2-5	-
TGTGCCAGCAGCGCCCGGACAGGGCGAAATCCTAGCTCTGGGGCCAACGTCCTGACTTTC	CASSARTGRNPSSGANVLTF	TRBD1	TRBV7-3	TRBJ2-6	-
TGTGCCAGCACCTACACAGCTGAAGCTTTCTTT	CASTYTAEAFF	-	TRBV2	TRBJ1-1	-
TGTGCCAGCAGCCCGCGGGGAAGCGGGGCTGATACTGAGCAGTTCTTC	CASSPRGSGADTEQFF	TRBD2	TRBV9	TRBJ2-1	-
TGTGCCACCCGACAGGGAGCAGATACGCAGTATTTT	CATRQGADTQYF	TRBD1	TRBV5-4	TRBJ2-3	-
TGCGCCAGCAGCCACGGACAGGGGGGAAACACTGAAGCTTTCTTT	CASSHGQGGNTEAFF	TRBD1	TRBV5-1	TRBJ1-1	-
TGCGCCAGCTGCCTCGAACCGGGCCCAGATACGCAGTATTTT	CASCLEPGPDTQYF	-	TRBV5-1	TRBJ2-3	once
TGTGCCAGCAGCTTGAAGCTAGCGGGGAACACAGATACGCAGTATTTT	CASSLKLAGNTDTQYF	TRBD2	TRBV5-4	TRBJ2-3	-
TGTGCCAGCAGTTATAGAGGGGGTAGCGAAAAACTGTTTTTT	CASSYRGGSEKLFF	-	TRBV6-5	TRBJ1-4	-
TGCGCCAGCAGCCAAGGAGGACAGGGCGTAGGACAGCCCCAGCATTTT	CASSQGGQGVGQPQHF	TRBD1	TRBV4-1	TRBJ1-5	few
TGTGCCAGTAGCCCCGGTCCCGTCTACGAGCAGTACTTC	CASSPGPVYEQYF	-	TRBV19	TRBJ2-7	-
TGTGCCAGCAGCGGGGGGACGGCTAACTATGGCTACACCTTC	CASSGGTANYGYTF	-	TRBV9	TRBJ1-2	-